The clone carrying this T cell receptor (beta chain) was observed at least ten times. These data originate in a study of low-dose radiotherapy and immunotherapy resistance in tumors. Study as a whole: Radiation delivery to Cohort 1 consisted of 0.5 Gy per fraction every 2 weeks, summing to 6.5 Gy. Patients took oral aspirin 300 mg daily for four cycles from cycle 1 day 1.

Germline V CDR1 and CDR2: SQVTM, ANQGSEA. The V gene lost 3 bases and the J gene lost 0 bases, with 12 bases spanning the gap. The CDR3 sequence is 15 residues long. With TRAV- and TRBV-specific primers, first-strand cDNA was made, covering the alpha and beta chains. TCR amplification ran 20 PCR cycles using constant-region and V-primer adapter primers. Using its own MiXCR run on the reads, TCRdb lists one record per CDR3 protein. The data hold about 58,000 distinct CDR3 sequences, with around 23% observed a single time. The time point is: after trial treatment. Treatment noted: LDRT plus nivolumab, ipilimumab, low-dose cyclophosphamide and aspirin (RACIN trial). The donors, trial participants, received nivolumab, ipilimumab, aspirin, low-dose cyclophosphamide and low-dose radiotherapy. Those who qualified had advanced solid tumors (lacking tumor-infiltrating lymphocytes).

Sequences were derived from PBMCs, sampled after low-dose radiotherapy plus immunotherapy. V usage is TRBV29-1 and J usage is TRBJ2-1; no definite D call. The receptor was isolated from a male donor with prostate cancer. This CDR3 reads CSVDEASSSYNEQFF. CDR3 nucleotide sequence: TGCAGCGTTGATGAGGCCTCGAGCTCCTACAATGAGCAGTTCTTC.